A single sample gave rise to the 22 T cell receptor beta chains below, sequenced in a study of T cell responses to AZD1222 COVID-19 vaccine. Method: immunoSEQ multiplex PCR; TCRdb's copy keeps in-frame clones and lacks some. The table shows some 130,000 clones, with around nine tenths occurring only once. The sequenced sample was peripheral blood, obtained on day 0 of AZD1222 vaccination. Receptor source: an adult in good health.

This chain uses TRBV30 with TRBJ2-7; 7 bases match TRBD2. Germline values: CDR1 GTSNPN, CDR2 SVGIG (reference sequence). The J segment lost 3 bases and the V segment lost 5 bases, leaving 10 bases of the junction unmatched. CDR3 length: 14 amino acids. The CDR3 sequence: CAWGPSAGLYEQYF. The CDR3 bases are TGTGCCTGGGGACCCTCAGCGGGGCTCTACGAGCAGTACTTC.

This chain links TRBV7-9 with TRBJ2-1; no firm D call. From germline, CDR1 is SEHNR and CDR2 FQNEAQ (reference sequence). The CDR3 runs 14 residues. V was trimmed by 1 base and J by 6 bases, leaving 10 bases between them. CDR3 bases: TGTGCCAGCAGCTTAGGGGTGTTGGGCAATGAGCAGTTCTTC. As protein: CASSLGVLGNEQFF.

This chain joins TRBV6-5 and TRBJ1-5, with TRBD1 matching 10 bases. The CDR3 is 15 amino acids. Germline loops: CDR1 MNHEY, CDR2 SVGAGI. V was pared by 4 bases and J by 9 bases, with 9 bases of the junction left unmatched. CDR3 residues: CASSLLRDRGSPQHF. CDR3 in DNA: TGTGCCAGCAGTTTGCTCCGGGACAGGGGCTCGCCCCAGCATTTT.

This chain connects TRBV19 to TRBJ2-6; D could derive from TRBD1 or TRBD2 (5 bases each). The CDR3 sequence is 15 residues long. Per the germline V gene, CDR1 is LNHDA and CDR2 is SQIVND (reference sequence). Between the trimmed V and J ends, which lost 5 bases and 1 base, there was a span of 9 bases. The CDR3: CASSGTSSGANVLTF. Written as DNA, the CDR3 is TGTGCCAGTAGTGGGACGTCTTCTGGGGCCAACGTCCTGACTTTC.

The chain links TRBV6-5 to TRBJ1-2, with 9 bases lining up with TRBD1. This CDR3 spans 15 amino acids. Germline V gives CDR1 MNHEY, CDR2 SVGAGI. V shed 5 bases, J shed 5 bases, and the junction held 9 bases outside the gene matches. The CDR3 spells CASSITGTGTYGYTF. CDR3 DNA sequence: TGTGCCAGCAGTATAACCGGGACAGGGACGTATGGCTACACCTTC.

This sequence joins TRBV2 and TRBJ1-1; maybe TRBD1 (5 bases). The CDR3 is 13 residues long. Germline CDR1 SNHLY, CDR2 FYNNEI. V gave up 2 bases and J gave up 6 bases, with 10 bases separating them. CDR3 in DNA: TGTGCCAGCAGTGAACAGGGTCTAGCTGAAGCTTTCTTT. Translating it yields CASSEQGLAEAFF.

This clone was found a few times. V gene TRBV12-3 or TRBV12-4 combines with J gene TRBJ1-1; D might be TRBD1 (5 bases). The V end lost 3 bases, the J end lost 3 bases, and 8 bases lay between the germline ends. The CDR3 spans 13 residues. The CDR3 DNA sequence: TGTGCCAGCAGTTTTAACAGGTACACTGAAGCTTTCTTT. This gives the protein CASSFNRYTEAFF.

The V and J genes are TRBV3-1 (or the pseudogene TRBV3-2) and TRBJ1-3; unclear D gene. Germline V CDR1 and CDR2: LGHDT, YNNKEL (reference sequence). The V end was cut by 5 bases, the J end by 10 bases, with 12 bases between. The CDR3 consists of 12 residues. The chain's CDR3 is CASSEAGRTIYF. CDR3 in DNA: TGTGCCAGCAGCGAAGCCGGGCGGACCATATATTTT.

The V call is TRBV5-6, the J call TRBJ2-1; TRBD2 aligns across 13 bases. V trimming: 1 base; J trimming: 9 bases; junction bases outside the gene matches: 7. The CDR3 contains 16 residues. Germline CDR1 is SGHDT and CDR2 is YYEEEE. This chain's CDR3 is CASSLFELAGGLEQFF. The CDR3 DNA reads TGTGCCAGCAGCTTGTTTGAACTAGCGGGGGGGCTTGAGCAGTTCTTC.

V usage is TRBV25-1 and J usage is TRBJ2-7; weak D call: TRBD1 (5 bases). The CDR3 is 12 amino acids. Germline assignment: CDR1 MGHDK and CDR2 SYGVNS. V dropped 2 bases and J dropped 3 bases, with 5 bases sitting between them. The CDR3 here is CASSEQGYEQYF. In DNA form, the CDR3 reads TGTGCCAGCAGTGAACAGGGCTACGAGCAGTACTTC.

The CDR3 loop reads CASSRPRTGITEAFF. For the CDR3, the DNA is TGTGCCAGCAGCCGACCCCGGACAGGGATCACTGAAGCTTTCTTT. V gene TRBV2 combines with J gene TRBJ1-1; the match to TRBD1 covers 8 bases. CDR1 SNHLY and CDR2 FYNNEI come from the germline V gene. The CDR3 spans 15 residues. The V gene end was trimmed by 6 bases and the J gene end by 4 bases; junction bases not matched to a gene: 10.

The CDR3 here is CASSLGTGINSPLHF. In DNA, the CDR3 is TGTGCCAGCAGCTTAGGGACAGGGATCAATTCACCCCTCCACTTT. This chain connects TRBV7-6 to TRBJ1-6, with 8 bases aligning to TRBD1. The CDR3 has 15 amino acids. Germline-derived CDR1 and CDR2 are SGHVS and FNYEAQ. After removal of 1 base from V and 7 bases from J, the junction contained 3 bases not matched to a gene.

The chain couples TRBV21-1 to TRBJ2-2; no check of the table's D call, TRBD1, against the DNA was made. TRBV21-1 is a pseudogene locus. This CDR3 has 16 residues. The CDR3, as DNA: TGTGCCAGCATCGATCTCAGACAGGAAAACACCGGGGAGCTGTTTTTT. This gives the protein CASIDLRQENTGELFF.

The gene calls are TRBV7-2 and TRBJ2-5; D is perhaps TRBD1 or TRBD2 (6 bases each). The germline gives CDR1 SGHTA, CDR2 FQGNSA. The CDR3 is 14 residues long. The V and J ends lost 1 base and 4 bases respectively, with 10 bases between them. This CDR3 reads CASSLGGGRETQYF. DNA of the CDR3: TGTGCCAGCAGCTTAGGTGGGGGGCGAGAGACCCAGTACTTC.

This sequence joins TRBV6-5 and TRBJ2-7; no firm D call. The V gene lost 0 bases and the J gene lost 0 bases, with 12 bases spanning the gap. Germline V gene data show CDR1 as MNHEY and CDR2 as SVGAGI. CDR3 length: 16 amino acids. The CDR3 spells CASSYSMAVNSYEQYF. The CDR3 DNA is TGTGCCAGCAGTTACTCAATGGCGGTTAACTCCTACGAGCAGTACTTC.

As for this clone: Compared with germline, one end of the junction differs, possibly owing to a read error. The genes are TRBV5-1 and TRBJ2-5; D is unclear. The CDR3 is made up of 11 amino acids. Germline V gives CDR1 SGHRS, CDR2 YFSETQ. Here the CDR3 DNA reads TGCGCCAGCGGCTTACTTGAGACCCAGTACTTC. The encoded protein is CASGLLETQYF. The full variable domain, its missing parts supplied by reference TRBV5-1 and TRBJ2-5, is KAGVTQTPRYLIKTRGQQVTLSCSPISGHRSVSWYQQTPGQGLQFLFEYFSETQRNKGNFPGRFSGRQFSNSRSEMNVSTLELGDSALYLCASGLLETQYFGPGTRLLVL.

The chain recombines TRBV11-3 with TRBJ2-2; no definite D call. CDR1 is SGHNT, CDR2 YENEEA, per germline. V was pared by 2 bases and J by 7 bases, with 8 bases between. This CDR3 region has 13 residues. The CDR3 spells CASSLLRNGELFF. CDR3 DNA: TGTGCCAGCAGCTTACTGCGGAACGGGGAGCTGTTTTTT.

This clone is a singleton in its sample. V usage is TRBV5-4 and J usage is TRBJ2-5; D remains ambiguous. Per germline, CDR1 SGHNT and CDR2 YYREEE (reference sequence). Trimming pared 0 bases from V and 6 bases from J, leaving 12 bases between. The CDR3 contains 14 residues. This CDR3 reads CASSLGAPPQTQYF. DNA for the CDR3: TGTGCCAGCAGCTTGGGGGCTCCCCCCCAGACCCAGTACTTC.

The CDR3 DNA reads as TGTGCCAGCAGCCCGTATCAAACGGACAGTTTATATGGCTACACCTTC. Protein product: CASSPYQTDSLYGYTF. This rearrangement joins TRBV9 to TRBJ1-2; D is perhaps TRBD1 (6 bases). Germline assignment: CDR1 SGDLS and CDR2 YYNGEE. The V and J ends lost 4 bases and 5 bases respectively, with 21 bases between them. The length of the CDR3 is 16 residues.

This clone was counted a single time. The rearrangement uses TRBV19 and TRBJ2-1; 12 nucleotides align to TRBD2. The CDR3 length is 14 residues. From germline, CDR1 is LNHDA and CDR2 SQIVND (reference sequence). Trimming at V came to 7 bases and at J to 8 bases, leaving 6 bases not matched to a gene. CDR3: CASTPGLAGYEQFF. CDR3 DNA sequence: TGTGCCAGTACGCCGGGACTAGCGGGCTATGAGCAGTTCTTC.

This clone was recorded once. The chain uses TRBV9 and TRBJ2-5, with D possibly matching TRBD1 (5 bases). This CDR3 has 14 amino acids. Between the trimmed V and J ends, which lost 1 base and 2 bases, there was a span of 9 bases. Germline CDR1 reads SGDLS; CDR2 reads YYNGEE. The CDR3 nucleotides are TGTGCCAGCAGCGTACAGGGTGGGCAAGAGACCCAGTACTTC. The encoded protein is CASSVQGGQETQYF.

V is TRBV12-3 or TRBV12-4 and J is TRBJ2-1, with D uncertain. This CDR3 spans 12 amino acids. V lost 2 bases and J 9 bases, leaving 8 bases between the germline ends. The chain's CDR3 is CASSLSLREQFF. The CDR3 DNA follows: TGTGCCAGCAGTTTATCCCTTCGTGAGCAGTTCTTC.